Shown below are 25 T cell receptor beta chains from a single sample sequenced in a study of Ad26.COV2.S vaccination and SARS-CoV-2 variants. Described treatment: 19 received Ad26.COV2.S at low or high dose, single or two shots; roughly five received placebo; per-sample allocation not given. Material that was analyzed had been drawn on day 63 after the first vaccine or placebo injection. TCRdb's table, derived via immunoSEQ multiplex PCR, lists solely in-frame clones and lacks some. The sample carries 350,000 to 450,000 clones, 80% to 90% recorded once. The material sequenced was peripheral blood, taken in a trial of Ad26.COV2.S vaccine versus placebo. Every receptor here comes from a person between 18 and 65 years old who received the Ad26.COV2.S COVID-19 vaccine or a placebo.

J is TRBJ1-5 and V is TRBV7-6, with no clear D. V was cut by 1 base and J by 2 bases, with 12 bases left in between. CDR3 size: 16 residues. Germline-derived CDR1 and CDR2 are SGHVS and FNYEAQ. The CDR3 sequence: CASSLGPLGGNQPQHF. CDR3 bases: TGTGCCAGCAGCTTAGGGCCCTTGGGAGGCAATCAGCCCCAGCATTTT.

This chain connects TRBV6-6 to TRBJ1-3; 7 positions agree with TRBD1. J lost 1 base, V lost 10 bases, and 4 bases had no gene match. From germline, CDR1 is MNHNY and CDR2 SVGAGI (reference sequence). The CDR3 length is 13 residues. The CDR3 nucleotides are TGTGCCACCAGGGACAGTTCTGGAAACACCATATATTTT. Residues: CATRDSSGNTIYF.

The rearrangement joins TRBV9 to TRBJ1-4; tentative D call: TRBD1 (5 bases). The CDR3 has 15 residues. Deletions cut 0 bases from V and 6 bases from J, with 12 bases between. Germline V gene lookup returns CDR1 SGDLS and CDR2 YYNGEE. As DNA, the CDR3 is TGTGCCAGCAGCGTAGACGAGGGGCACTATGAAAAACTGTTTTTT. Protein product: CASSVDEGHYEKLFF.

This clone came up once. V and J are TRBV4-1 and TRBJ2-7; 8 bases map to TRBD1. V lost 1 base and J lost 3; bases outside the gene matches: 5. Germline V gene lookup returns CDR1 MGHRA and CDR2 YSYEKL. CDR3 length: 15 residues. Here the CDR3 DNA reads TGCGCCAGCAGCCAAGTGCGGACAGGGTACTACGAGCAGTACTTC. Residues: CASSQVRTGYYEQYF.

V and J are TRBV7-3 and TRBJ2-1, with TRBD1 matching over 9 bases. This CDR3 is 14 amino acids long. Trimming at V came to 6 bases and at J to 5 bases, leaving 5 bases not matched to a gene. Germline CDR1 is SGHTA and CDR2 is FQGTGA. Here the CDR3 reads CASSPGTGNNEQFF. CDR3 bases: TGTGCCAGCAGTCCCGGGACAGGGAACAATGAGCAGTTCTTC.

DNA for the CDR3: TGTGCCAGCAGTAGGGGGACAGGGTCGAATTCACCCCTCCACTTT. This translates into CASSRGTGSNSPLHF. The V and J genes are TRBV6-5 and TRBJ1-6; 9 nucleotides match TRBD1. CDR1 is MNHEY, CDR2 SVGAGI, per germline. Losses at the gene ends were 5 bases for V and 7 bases for J; bases not matched to a gene: 6. The CDR3 runs 15 residues.

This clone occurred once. The CDR3 region is CSASRGVGGNQPQHF. CDR3 DNA sequence: TGCAGTGCTAGTCGGGGCGTGGGTGGCAATCAGCCCCAGCATTTT. The V gene is TRBV20-1, the J gene TRBJ1-5, with D possibly being TRBD1 (5 bases). This CDR3 comprises 15 residues. V lost 3 bases and J 2 bases, leaving 14 bases between the germline ends. Per the germline V gene, CDR1 is DFQATT and CDR2 is SNEGSKA (reference sequence).

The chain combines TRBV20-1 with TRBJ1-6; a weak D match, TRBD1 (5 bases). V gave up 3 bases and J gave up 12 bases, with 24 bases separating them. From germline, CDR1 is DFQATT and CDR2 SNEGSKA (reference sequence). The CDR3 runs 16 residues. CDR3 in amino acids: CSASYGPPKGTVPLHF. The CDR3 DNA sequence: TGCAGTGCTAGTTACGGACCGCCGAAAGGGACCGTACCCCTCCACTTT.

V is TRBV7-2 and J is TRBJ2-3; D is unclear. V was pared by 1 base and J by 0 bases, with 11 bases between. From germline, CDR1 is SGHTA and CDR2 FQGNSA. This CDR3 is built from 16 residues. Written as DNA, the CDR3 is TGTGCCAGCAGCTTAGGGTCGAGGAGAAGCACAGATACGCAGTATTTT. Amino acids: CASSLGSRRSTDTQYF.

The CDR3 spells CASSIGPRTDTQYF. CDR3 DNA: TGTGCCAGTAGTATCGGCCCACGCACAGATACGCAGTATTTT. V and J are TRBV19 and TRBJ2-3; the D is unclear. V lost 3 bases and J lost 1, with 8 bases in between. Per the germline V gene, CDR1 is LNHDA and CDR2 is SQIVND (reference sequence). This CDR3 is built from 14 residues.

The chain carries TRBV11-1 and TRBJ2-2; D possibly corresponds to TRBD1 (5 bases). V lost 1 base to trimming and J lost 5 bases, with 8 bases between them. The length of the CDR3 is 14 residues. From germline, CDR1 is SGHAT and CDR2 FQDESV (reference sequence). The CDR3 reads CASSLVGQTGELFF. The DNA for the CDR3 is TGTGCCAGCAGCTTAGTTGGACAAACCGGGGAGCTGTTTTTT.

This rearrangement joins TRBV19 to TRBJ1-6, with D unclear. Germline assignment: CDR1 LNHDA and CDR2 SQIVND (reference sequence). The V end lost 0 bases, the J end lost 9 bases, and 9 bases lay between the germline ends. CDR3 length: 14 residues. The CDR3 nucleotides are TGTGCCAGTAGTATAGACGGTATAAGTTCACCCCTCCACTTT. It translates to CASSIDGISSPLHF.

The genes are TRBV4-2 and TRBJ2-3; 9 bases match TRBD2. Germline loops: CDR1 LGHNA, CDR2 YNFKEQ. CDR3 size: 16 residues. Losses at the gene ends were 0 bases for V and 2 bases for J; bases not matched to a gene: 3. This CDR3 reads CASSQDLAGDTDTQYF. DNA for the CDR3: TGTGCCAGCAGCCAAGATTTAGCGGGGGACACAGATACGCAGTATTTT.

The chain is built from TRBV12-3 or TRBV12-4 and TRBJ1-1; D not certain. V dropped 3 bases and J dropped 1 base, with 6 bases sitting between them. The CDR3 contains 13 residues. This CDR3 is CASSFTENTEAFF. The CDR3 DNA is TGTGCCAGCAGTTTTACCGAGAACACTGAAGCTTTCTTT.

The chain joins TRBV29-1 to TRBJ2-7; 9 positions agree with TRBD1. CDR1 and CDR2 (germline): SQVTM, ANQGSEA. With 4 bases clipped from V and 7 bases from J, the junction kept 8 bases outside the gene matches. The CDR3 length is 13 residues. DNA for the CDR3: TGCAGCGTTGCCTGGACAGGGGCTCGGGAGCAGTACTTC. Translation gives CSVAWTGAREQYF.

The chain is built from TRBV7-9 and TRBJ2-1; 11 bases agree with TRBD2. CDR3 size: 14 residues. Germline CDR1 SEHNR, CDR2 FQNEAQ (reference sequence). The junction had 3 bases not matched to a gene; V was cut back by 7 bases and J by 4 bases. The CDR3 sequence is CASTGTSGYNEQFF. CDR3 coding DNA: TGTGCCAGCACCGGGACTAGCGGATACAATGAGCAGTTCTTC. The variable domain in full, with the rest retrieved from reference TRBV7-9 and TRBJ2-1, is DTGVSQNPRHKITKRGQNVTFRCDPISEHNRLYWYRQTLGQGPEFLTYFQNEAQLEKSRLLSDRFSAERPKGSFSTLEIQRTEQGDSAMYLCASTGTSGYNEQFFGPGTRLTVL.

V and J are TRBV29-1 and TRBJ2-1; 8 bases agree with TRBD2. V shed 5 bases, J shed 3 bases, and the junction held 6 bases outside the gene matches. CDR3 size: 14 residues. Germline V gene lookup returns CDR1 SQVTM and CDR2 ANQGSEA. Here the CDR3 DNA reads TGCAGCGTTCATTTAGCGGGGATCTACAATGAGCAGTTCTTC. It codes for CSVHLAGIYNEQFF.

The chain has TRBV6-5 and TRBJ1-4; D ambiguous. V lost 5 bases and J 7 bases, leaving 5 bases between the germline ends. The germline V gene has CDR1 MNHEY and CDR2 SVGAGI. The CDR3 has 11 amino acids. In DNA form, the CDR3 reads TGTGCCAGCAGTAACCTTGAAAAACTGTTTTTT. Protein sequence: CASSNLEKLFF.

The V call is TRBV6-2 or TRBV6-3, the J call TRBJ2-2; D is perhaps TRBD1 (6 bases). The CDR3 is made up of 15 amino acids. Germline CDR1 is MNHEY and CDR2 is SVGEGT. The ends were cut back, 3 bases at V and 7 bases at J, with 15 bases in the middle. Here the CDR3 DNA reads TGTGCCAGCAGTTATTCCCCCAGGGGCGGCGGGGAGCTGTTTTTT. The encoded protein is CASSYSPRGGGELFF.

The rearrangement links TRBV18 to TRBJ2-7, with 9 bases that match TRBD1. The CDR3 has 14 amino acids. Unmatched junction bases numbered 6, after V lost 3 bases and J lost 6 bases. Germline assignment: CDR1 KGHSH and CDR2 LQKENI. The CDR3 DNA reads TGTGCCAGCTCACCCCGGACAGGGGAACGCGAGCAGTACTTC. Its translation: CASSPRTGEREQYF.

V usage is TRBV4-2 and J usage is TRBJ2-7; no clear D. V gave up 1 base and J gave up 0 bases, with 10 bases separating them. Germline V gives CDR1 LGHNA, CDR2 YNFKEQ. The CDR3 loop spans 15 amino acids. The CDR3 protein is CASSQAGLSSYEQYF. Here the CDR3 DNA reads TGTGCCAGCAGCCAAGCAGGCCTGAGCTCCTACGAGCAGTACTTC.

The CDR3 sequence is CAWSSTTVWEGPAYEQYF. CDR3 DNA sequence: TGTGCCTGGAGTTCTACGACCGTGTGGGAGGGGCCCGCCTACGAGCAGTACTTC. V usage is TRBV30 and J usage is TRBJ2-7, with TRBD2 matching 7 bases. Trimming at V came to 2 bases and at J to 2 bases, leaving 18 bases not matched to a gene. Germline CDR1 is GTSNPN and CDR2 is SVGIG (reference sequence). This CDR3 has 18 residues.

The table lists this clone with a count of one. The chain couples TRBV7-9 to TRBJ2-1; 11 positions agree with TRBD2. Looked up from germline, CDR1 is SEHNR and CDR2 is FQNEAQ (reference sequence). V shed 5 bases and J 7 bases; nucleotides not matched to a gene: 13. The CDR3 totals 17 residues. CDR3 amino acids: CASSLVSLAGVFNEQFF. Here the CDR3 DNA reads TGTGCCAGCAGCCTAGTTTCACTAGCGGGGGTGTTTAATGAGCAGTTCTTC. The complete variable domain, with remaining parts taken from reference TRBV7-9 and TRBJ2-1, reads DTGVSQNPRHKITKRGQNVTFRCDPISEHNRLYWYRQTLGQGPEFLTYFQNEAQLEKSRLLSDRFSAERPKGSFSTLEIQRTEQGDSAMYLCASSLVSLAGVFNEQFFGPGTRLTVL.

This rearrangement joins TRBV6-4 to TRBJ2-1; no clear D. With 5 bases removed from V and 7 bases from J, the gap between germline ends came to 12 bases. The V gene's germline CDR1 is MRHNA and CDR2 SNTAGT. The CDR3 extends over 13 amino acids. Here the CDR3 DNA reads TGTGCCAGCAGTCCCACGGGTGGGAATGAGCAGTTCTTC. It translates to CASSPTGGNEQFF.

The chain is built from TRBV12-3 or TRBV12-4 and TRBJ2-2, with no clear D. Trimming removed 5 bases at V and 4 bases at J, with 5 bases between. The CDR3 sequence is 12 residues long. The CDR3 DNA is TGTGCCAGCAGTCCAACCACCGGGGAGCTGTTTTTT. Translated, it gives CASSPTTGELFF.